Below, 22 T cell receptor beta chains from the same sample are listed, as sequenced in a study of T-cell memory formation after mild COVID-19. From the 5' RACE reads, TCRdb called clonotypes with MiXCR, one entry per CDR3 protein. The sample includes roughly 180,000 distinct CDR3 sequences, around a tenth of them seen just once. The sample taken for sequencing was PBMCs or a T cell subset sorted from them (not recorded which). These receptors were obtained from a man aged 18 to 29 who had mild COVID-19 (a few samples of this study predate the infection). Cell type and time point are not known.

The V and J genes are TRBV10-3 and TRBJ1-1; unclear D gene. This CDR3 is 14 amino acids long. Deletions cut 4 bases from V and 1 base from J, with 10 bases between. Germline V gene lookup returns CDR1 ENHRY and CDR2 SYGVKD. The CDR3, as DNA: TGTGCCATCAGTGGTCACACTTCGAACACTGAAGCTTTCTTT. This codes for CAISGHTSNTEAFF.

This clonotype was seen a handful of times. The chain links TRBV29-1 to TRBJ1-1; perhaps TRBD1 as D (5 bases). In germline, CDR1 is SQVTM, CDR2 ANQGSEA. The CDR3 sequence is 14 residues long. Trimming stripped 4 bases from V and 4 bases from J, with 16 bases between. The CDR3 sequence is CSVVGRGGSTEAFF. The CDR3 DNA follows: TGCAGCGTTGTTGGCCGGGGGGGGAGCACTGAAGCTTTCTTT.

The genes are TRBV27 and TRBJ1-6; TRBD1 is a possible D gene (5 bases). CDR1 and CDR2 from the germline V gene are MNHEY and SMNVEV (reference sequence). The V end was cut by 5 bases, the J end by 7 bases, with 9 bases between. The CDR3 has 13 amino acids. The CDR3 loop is CASSQGNNSPLHF. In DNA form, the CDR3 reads TGTGCCAGCAGTCAGGGTAACAATTCACCCCTCCACTTT.

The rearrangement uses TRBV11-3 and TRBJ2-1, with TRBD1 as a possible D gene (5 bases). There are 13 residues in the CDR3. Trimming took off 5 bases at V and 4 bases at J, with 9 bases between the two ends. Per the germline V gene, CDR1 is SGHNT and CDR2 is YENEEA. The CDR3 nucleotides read TGTGCCAGCAGCGGGGCCGAATACAATGAGCAGTTCTTC. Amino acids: CASSGAEYNEQFF.

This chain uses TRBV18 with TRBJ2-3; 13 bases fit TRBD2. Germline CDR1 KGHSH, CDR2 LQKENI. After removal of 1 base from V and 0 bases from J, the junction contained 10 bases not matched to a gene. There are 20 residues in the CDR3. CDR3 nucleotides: TGTGCCAGCTCACCACGGACTAGCGGGGGCTCGGAAGTGAGCACAGATACGCAGTATTTT. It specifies CASSPRTSGGSEVSTDTQYF.

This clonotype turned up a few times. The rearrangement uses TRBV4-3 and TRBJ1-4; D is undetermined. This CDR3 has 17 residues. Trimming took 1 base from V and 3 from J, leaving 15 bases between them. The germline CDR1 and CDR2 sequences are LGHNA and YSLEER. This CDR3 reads CASSQAVGTYANEKLFF. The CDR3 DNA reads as TGCGCCAGCAGCCAAGCGGTGGGCACATATGCTAATGAAAAACTGTTTTTT.

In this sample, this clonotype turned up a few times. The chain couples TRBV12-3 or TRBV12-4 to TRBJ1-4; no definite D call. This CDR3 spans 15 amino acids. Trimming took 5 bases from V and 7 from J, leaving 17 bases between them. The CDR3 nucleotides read TGTGCCAGCAGTCCGGCAGCGAGGAGACCTGAAAAACTGTTTTTT. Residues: CASSPAARRPEKLFF.

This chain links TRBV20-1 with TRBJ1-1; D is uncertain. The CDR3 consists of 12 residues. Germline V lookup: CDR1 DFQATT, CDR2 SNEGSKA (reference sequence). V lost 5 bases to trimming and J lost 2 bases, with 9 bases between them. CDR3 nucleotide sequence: TGCAGTGCTGGAGGGTTTAACACTGAAGCTTTCTTT. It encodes CSAGGFNTEAFF.

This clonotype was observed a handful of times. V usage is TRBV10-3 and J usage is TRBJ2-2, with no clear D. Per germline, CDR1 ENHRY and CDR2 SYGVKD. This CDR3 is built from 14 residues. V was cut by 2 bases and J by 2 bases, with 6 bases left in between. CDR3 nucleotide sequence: TGTGCCATCAGTGAGGCGCGCAACACCGGGGAGCTGTTTTTT. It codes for CAISEARNTGELFF.

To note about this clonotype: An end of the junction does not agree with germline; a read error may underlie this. CDR3 amino acids: CASRYEGGNQPQHF. CDR3 bases: TGTGCCAGCCGTTATGAGGGTGGCAATCAGCCCCAGCATTTT. The chain couples TRBV6-2 or TRBV6-3 to TRBJ1-5, with D unresolved. Germline assignment: CDR1 MNHEY and CDR2 SVGEGT. This CDR3 spans 14 amino acids.

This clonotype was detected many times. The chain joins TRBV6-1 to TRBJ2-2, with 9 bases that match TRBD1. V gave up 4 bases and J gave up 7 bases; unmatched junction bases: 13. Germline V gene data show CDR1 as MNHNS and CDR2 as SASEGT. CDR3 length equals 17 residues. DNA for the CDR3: TGTGCCAGCAGTGCGATAACAGGGGGCGTCAATTACGGGGAGCTGTTTTTT. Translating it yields CASSAITGGVNYGELFF.

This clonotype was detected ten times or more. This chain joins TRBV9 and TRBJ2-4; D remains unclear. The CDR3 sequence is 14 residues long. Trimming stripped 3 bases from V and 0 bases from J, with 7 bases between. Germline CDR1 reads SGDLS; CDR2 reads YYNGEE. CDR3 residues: CASSGQVAKNIQYF. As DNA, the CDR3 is TGTGCCAGCAGCGGCCAAGTAGCCAAAAACATTCAGTACTTC.

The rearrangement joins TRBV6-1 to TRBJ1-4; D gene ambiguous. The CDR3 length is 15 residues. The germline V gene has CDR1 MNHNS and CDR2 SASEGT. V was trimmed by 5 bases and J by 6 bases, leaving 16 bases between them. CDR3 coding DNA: TGTGCCAGCAGTAGAATGGGAGGCTTTGATGAAAAACTGTTTTTT. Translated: CASSRMGGFDEKLFF.

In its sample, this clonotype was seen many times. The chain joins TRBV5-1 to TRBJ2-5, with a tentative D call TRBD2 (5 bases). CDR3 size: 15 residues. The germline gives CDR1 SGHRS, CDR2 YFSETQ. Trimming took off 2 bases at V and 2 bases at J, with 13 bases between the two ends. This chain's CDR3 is CASSFLNGVQETQYF. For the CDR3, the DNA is TGCGCCAGCAGCTTCCTGAACGGGGTGCAAGAGACCCAGTACTTC.

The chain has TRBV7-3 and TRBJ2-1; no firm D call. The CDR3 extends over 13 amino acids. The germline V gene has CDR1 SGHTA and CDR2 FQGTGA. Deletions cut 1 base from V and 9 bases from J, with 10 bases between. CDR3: CASSLSITGEQFF. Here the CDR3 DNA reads TGTGCCAGCAGCTTAAGTATTACGGGTGAGCAGTTCTTC.

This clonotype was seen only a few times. The CDR3 here is CASSAQTGVGYTF. CDR3 nucleotide sequence: TGTGCCAGCAGCGCCCAAACAGGGGTCGGCTACACCTTC. The chain is built from TRBV12-3 or TRBV12-4 and TRBJ1-2, with TRBD1 identical over 7 bases. CDR3 length equals 13 residues. J gave up 8 bases and V 6 bases, and 9 bases lay outside the gene matches.

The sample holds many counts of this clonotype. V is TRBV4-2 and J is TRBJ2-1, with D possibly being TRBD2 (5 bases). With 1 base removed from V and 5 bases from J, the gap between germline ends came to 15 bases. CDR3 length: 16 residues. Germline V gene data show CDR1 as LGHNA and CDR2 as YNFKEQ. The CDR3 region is CASSQVPLGGNNEQFF. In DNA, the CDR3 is TGTGCCAGCAGCCAAGTCCCACTAGGAGGCAACAATGAGCAGTTCTTC.

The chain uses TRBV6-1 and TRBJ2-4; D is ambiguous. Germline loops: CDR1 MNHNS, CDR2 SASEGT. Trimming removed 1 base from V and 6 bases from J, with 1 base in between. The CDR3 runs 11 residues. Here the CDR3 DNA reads TGTGCCAGCAGTGAAGGAAACATTCAGTACTTC. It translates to CASSEGNIQYF.

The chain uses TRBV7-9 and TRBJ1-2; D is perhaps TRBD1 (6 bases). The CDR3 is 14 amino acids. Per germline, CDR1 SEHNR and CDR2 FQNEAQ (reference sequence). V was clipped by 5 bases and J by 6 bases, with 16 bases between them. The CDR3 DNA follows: TGTGCCAGCAGCAGTAGGACAGTCGGGAATGGCTACACCTTC. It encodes CASSSRTVGNGYTF.

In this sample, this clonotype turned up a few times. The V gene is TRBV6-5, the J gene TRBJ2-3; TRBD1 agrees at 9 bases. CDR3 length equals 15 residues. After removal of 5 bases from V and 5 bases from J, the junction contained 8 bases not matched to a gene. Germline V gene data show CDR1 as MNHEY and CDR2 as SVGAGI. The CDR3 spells CASSPGTGIGDTQYF. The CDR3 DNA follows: TGTGCCAGCAGTCCCGGGACAGGGATAGGAGATACGCAGTATTTT.

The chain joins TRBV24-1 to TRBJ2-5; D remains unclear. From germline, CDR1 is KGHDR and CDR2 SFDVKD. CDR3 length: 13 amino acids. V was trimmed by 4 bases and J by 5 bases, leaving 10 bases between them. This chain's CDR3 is CATSDPTLETQYF. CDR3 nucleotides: TGTGCCACCAGTGACCCAACTTTGGAGACCCAGTACTTC.

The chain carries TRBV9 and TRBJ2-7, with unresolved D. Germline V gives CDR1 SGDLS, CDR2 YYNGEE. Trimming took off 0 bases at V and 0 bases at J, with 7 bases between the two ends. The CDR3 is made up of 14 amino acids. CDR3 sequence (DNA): TGTGCCAGCAGCGTAGCGACAAACTCCTACGAGCAGTACTTC. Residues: CASSVATNSYEQYF.